This TCR beta chain was sequenced in a study of T-cell memory formation after mild COVID-19 (dated by TCRdb to 2020 to 2022). In the study overall: TCR sequence clusters from the two donors were largely donor specific. In two donors, T-cell clones that expanded and contracted after mild COVID-19 were tracked by sequencing TCRalpha and TCRbeta repertoires over time. Two young, previously healthy adult volunteers, one female and one male, were included in the cohort.

Beyond this particular receptor, the publication reports: Only two mild cases were covered in the study, and larger cohorts including severe cases with pre-infection samples were considered necessary. Some responding clones were detected in pre-infection memory, suggesting pre-existing cross-reactive memory T cells joined the SARS-CoV-2 response. Contracting CD4+ clones appeared mostly in the CM and EM memory subsets, whereas CD8+ clones were enriched in EMRA. Balanced CD4/CD8 phenotypes were observed for clones contracting from day 15 to 85, whereas a bias towards CD4+ was observed for a second wave of clones expanding from day 15 to 37. The second-wave clones that peaked on day 37 were not confirmed to be SARS-CoV-2 specific.

The germline V gene (reference sequence) yields LNHNV for CDR1 and YYDKDF for CDR2. V and J are trimmed by 0 bases and 7 bases, and the gene matches miss 8 bases of the junction. The CDR3 holds 15 amino acids from the cysteine to the phenylalanine. Only the CDR3 region is kept as DNA, spanning 45 bases read in frame from base 1. PBMCs were isolated by Ficoll-Paque density gradient centrifugation. The data were produced on an Illumina NovaSeq 6000. cDNA libraries for TCRalpha and TCRbeta were prepared by 5'RACE using constant-segment primers, with sample barcodes and unique molecular identifiers added. RNA was extracted from every sample with Trizol reagent. Library amplification was performed in two PCR steps, and a second sample barcode and Illumina TruSeq adapters were introduced in the second step. Sequencing of libraries was performed on an Illumina NovaSeq with 2 x 150 bp paired-end reads. Under the source paper's analysis protocol: The reads were demultiplexed and collapsed into UMI-guided consensus sequences using migec v1.2.7. Using mixcr v2.1.11, UMI consensuses were aligned to TRA and TRB V and J templates and then assembled into clonotypes. A clonotype was counted as expanded or contracted only if both edgeR and NoisET called the change significant, with noise models trained on biological replicates. edgeR calls used a false discovery rate-adjusted p below 0.01 and a log2 fold-change threshold of 1. As an exploratory analysis of dynamics, max-normalized trajectories of the 1000 most abundant clonotypes were examined by PCA with hierarchical clustering. Separately sequenced CD4+ and CD8+ repertoires were used to assign a CD4 or CD8 phenotype to each responding clone. TCRdb trimmed public reads at Q25 via fastp, called clones via MiXCR and kept in-frame beta chains. Each record represents a unique CDR3 protein, reported with the most common genes and DNA among its rows. The V and J calls and clone size are TCRdb's, not the authors'. The sample has more than 400,000 distinct CDR3 sequences on record, 15% to 20% of them singletons. Approximately 13% of the sample goes to the ten largest clones.

Regarding this clonotype: The antigen it binds to is not known. No base quality values were provided; no much bigger clone lies one nucleotide off.

The sequencing sample was made of PBMCs or a T cell subset sorted from them (not recorded which). The chain was built from TRBV15 and TRBJ2-7, with 8 bases in between that match TRBD2. The origin of this receptor is an adult woman who had mild COVID-19 (a few samples of this study predate the infection). The sample titles of this study are shuffled in the database, so cell type and time point are left out; the donor was told from shared clones. The DNA reads TGTGCCACCAGCAGAGATGGGCGGGAGGTTGAGGAGCAGTACTTC. It specifies CATSRDGREVEEQYF.